A selection of T cell receptor beta chains follows, all from one sample in a study of tumor-infiltrating lymphocytes in primary liver carcinoma. Via MiXCR, TCRdb re-called the multiplex PCR reads, giving one row per CDR3 protein. The sample has fewer than 350,000 distinct CDR3 sequences; 60% to 80% are singletons. The source material was peripheral blood. These receptors were taken from a man aged 35 to 55 with primary liver carcinoma and hepatitis B virus infection. The CDR3 runs from the conserved cysteine through the conserved F or W. A D gene is named only where the DNA matches it firmly. Expanded clones are given a class, and other clones once, few, many or no size at all.

v_gene: TRBV7-8; d_gene: -; j_gene: TRBJ2-3; abundance: many; CDR3aa: CASSLKGGSTQYF; CDR3nt: TGTGCCAGCAGCTTAAAGGGGGGGTCAACGCAGTATTTT
v_gene: TRBV29-1; d_gene: TRBD2; j_gene: TRBJ2-1; abundance: -; CDR3aa: CNVQGLAVYNGQFF; CDR3nt: TGCAACGTCCAAGGACTAGCGGTCTACAATGGGCAGTTCTTC
v_gene: TRBV29-1; d_gene: TRBD1; j_gene: TRBJ1-5; abundance: -; CDR3aa: CRVQDRDDGWGNQPKHF; CDR3nt: TGCAGAGTTCAAGACAGGGATGATGGTTGGGGCAATCAGCCCAAGCATTTT
v_gene: TRBV15; d_gene: -; j_gene: TRBJ2-2; abundance: -; CDR3aa: CATSFQPGQAVFGELFF; CDR3nt: TGTGCCACCAGCTTCCAGCCGGGGCAGGCCGTCTTCGGGGAGCTGTTTTTT
v_gene: TRBV6-5; d_gene: TRBD2; j_gene: TRBJ2-1; abundance: -; CDR3aa: CATSKTSGGSHEQFF; CDR3nt: TGTGCCACCAGTAAGACTAGCGGGGGGAGTCATGAGCAGTTCTTC
v_gene: TRBV7-8; d_gene: -; j_gene: TRBJ2-7; abundance: few; CDR3aa: CASSLGHGEVYEQYF; CDR3nt: TGTGCCAGCAGCTTGGGACACGGAGAAGTGTACGAGCAGTACTTC
v_gene: TRBV11-1; d_gene: -; j_gene: TRBJ1-5; abundance: few; CDR3aa: CASSTTSYQPQHF; CDR3nt: TGTGCCAGCAGCACCACAAGTTATCAGCCCCAGCATTTT
v_gene: TRBV5-6; d_gene: -; j_gene: TRBJ2-1; abundance: few; CDR3aa: CASSPGQYNEQFF; CDR3nt: TGTGCCAGCAGCCCAGGACAGTACAATGAGCAGTTCTTC
v_gene: TRBV12-3/TRBV12-4; d_gene: -; j_gene: TRBJ2-1; abundance: -; CDR3aa: CASSFGTAHNEEFF; CDR3nt: TGTGCCAGCAGTTTCGGTACAGCCCACAATGAGGAGTTCTTC
v_gene: TRBV6-6; d_gene: TRBD1; j_gene: TRBJ1-2; abundance: few; CDR3aa: CATAWGTGASYTF; CDR3nt: TGTGCCACCGCCTGGGGGACAGGGGCAAGCTACACCTTC
v_gene: TRBV6-4; d_gene: -; j_gene: TRBJ2-1; abundance: -; CDR3aa: CASSPLPSVDNEQFF; CDR3nt: TGTGCCAGCAGTCCCCTGCCTAGCGTTGACAATGAGCAGTTCTTC
v_gene: TRBV4-2; d_gene: TRBD2; j_gene: TRBJ2-1; abundance: many; CDR3aa: CASSPQREGHDEQFF; CDR3nt: TGTGCCAGCAGCCCCCAGCGGGAGGGCCACGATGAGCAGTTCTTC